Following are 17 T cell receptor beta chains from one sample sequenced in a study of blood T cell repertoires in COVID-19. Clones were sequenced by immunoSEQ multiplex PCR, and TCRdb holds only the in-frame ones, with some missing. The sample records about 55,000 clones, 80% to 95% being singletons. The sequenced sample consisted of peripheral blood. The receptors stem from a man in his forties or fifties with active COVID-19.

The chain combines TRBV6-6 with TRBJ2-2; 8 nucleotides agree with TRBD1. CDR3 length: 14 residues. J was trimmed by 3 bases and V by 7 bases; bases with no gene match: 4. Per the germline V gene, CDR1 is MNHNY and CDR2 is SVGAGI (reference sequence). The CDR3, as DNA: TGTGCCAGCACGGGACAGGTGTACACCGGGGAGCTGTTTTTT. Amino acids: CASTGQVYTGELFF.

The DNA of the CDR3 is TGTGCCAGCAGAGGGGTTAAAGCCAAAAACATTCAGTACTTC. Translation: CASRGVKAKNIQYF. The rearrangement uses TRBV7-8 and TRBJ2-4, with D maybe TRBD1 (5 bases). Germline CDR1 is SGHVS and CDR2 is FQNEAQ. This CDR3 comprises 14 residues. V lost 6 bases, J lost 0 bases, and 9 bases lay in between.

The chain combines TRBV11-2 with TRBJ2-7; tentatively, D is TRBD1 (6 bases). CDR1 and CDR2 from the germline V gene are SGHAT and FQNNGV. The ends were cut back, 0 bases at V and 0 bases at J, with 9 bases in the middle. This CDR3 is built from 15 residues. CDR3 nucleotides: TGTGCCAGCAGCTTAGACAGGGGAGTCTCCTACGAGCAGTACTTC. The encoded protein is CASSLDRGVSYEQYF. Looking up the rest from reference TRBV11-2 and TRBJ2-7 gives the full variable domain: EAGVAQSPRYKIIEKRQSVAFWCNPISGHATLYWYQQILGQGPKLLIQFQNNGVVDDSQLPKDRFSAERLKGVDSTLKIQPAKLEDSAVYLCASSLDRGVSYEQYFGPGTRLTVT.

The chain links TRBV5-1 to TRBJ2-1; D possibly corresponds to TRBD1 (6 bases). The CDR3 extends over 15 amino acids. Germline loops: CDR1 SGHRS, CDR2 YFSETQ. V dropped 2 bases and J dropped 5 bases, with 14 bases sitting between them. The CDR3 DNA follows: TGCGCCAGCAGCTTCCACAGGGCGGACGACAATGAGCAGTTCTTC. It specifies CASSFHRADDNEQFF. The whole variable domain, filled in from reference TRBV5-1 and TRBJ2-1, reads KAGVTQTPRYLIKTRGQQVTLSCSPISGHRSVSWYQQTPGQGLQFLFEYFSETQRNKGNFPGRFSGRQFSNSRSEMNVSTLELGDSALYLCASSFHRADDNEQFFGPGTRLTVL.

The chain recombines TRBV28 with TRBJ1-5; 9 nucleotides agree with TRBD1. Looked up from germline, CDR1 is MDHEN and CDR2 is SYDVKM. The length of the CDR3 is 15 residues. Trimming at V came to 2 bases and at J to 6 bases, leaving 5 bases not matched to a gene. The CDR3 sequence is CASSLRGTGSQPQHF. The CDR3 nucleotides are TGTGCCAGCAGTTTACGAGGGACAGGGAGTCAGCCCCAGCATTTT.

The CDR3 nucleotides read TGCAGCGTCTGGGGGGGAGGCTACACCTTC. Residues: CSVWGGGYTF. The rearrangement links TRBV29-1 to TRBJ1-2; D is perhaps TRBD1 (5 bases). Trimming stripped 6 bases from V and 8 bases from J, with 10 bases between. This CDR3 has 10 residues. Germline assignment: CDR1 SQVTM and CDR2 ANQGSEA.

The chain joins TRBV6-4 to TRBJ1-2; 7 bases match TRBD1. J lost 8 bases, V lost 6 bases, and 6 bases had no gene match. This CDR3 spans 12 amino acids. Germline V gene lookup returns CDR1 MRHNA and CDR2 SNTAGT. The CDR3 DNA reads as TGTGCCAGCAGGGGGACAGAGCAAGGCTACACCTTC. Residues: CASRGTEQGYTF.

The rearrangement links TRBV5-1 to TRBJ2-1; 12 nucleotides agree with TRBD2. With 4 bases clipped from V and 0 bases from J, the junction kept 5 bases outside the gene matches. Germline V gene sequence: CDR1 SGHRS, CDR2 YFSETQ. This CDR3 contains 17 residues. The CDR3 loop is CASSLGLAGSSYNEQFF. The CDR3 nucleotides read TGCGCCAGCAGCCTGGGACTAGCGGGCAGCTCCTACAATGAGCAGTTCTTC.

This CDR3 is CSVDERTETYGYTF. Written as DNA, the CDR3 is TGCAGCGTTGACGAACGGACAGAAACCTATGGCTACACCTTC. The V and J genes are TRBV29-1 and TRBJ1-2, with D possibly TRBD1 on 6 matching bases. The CDR3 spans 14 residues. V gave up 3 bases and J gave up 4 bases, with 15 bases separating them. CDR1 is SQVTM, CDR2 ANQGSEA, per germline. The complete variable domain, with remaining parts taken from reference TRBV29-1 and TRBJ1-2, reads SAVISQKPSRDICQRGTSLTIQCQVDSQVTMMFWYRQQPGQSLTLIATANQGSEATYESGFVIDKFPISRPNLTFSTLTVSNMSPEDSSIYLCSVDERTETYGYTFGSGTRLTVV.

The J gene is TRBJ2-7, the V gene TRBV2, with TRBD2 matching 9 bases. This CDR3 comprises 13 residues. V shed 7 bases and J 2 bases; nucleotides not matched to a gene: 3. Germline CDR1 reads SNHLY; CDR2 reads FYNNEI. In nucleotides, the CDR3 is TGTGCCAGCATGGCGGGAGGGCCCTACGAGCAGTACTTC. It yields the protein CASMAGGPYEQYF.

The chain combines TRBV30 with TRBJ1-3; no firm D call. The CDR3 extends over 14 amino acids. Trimming left V 2 bases short and J 4 bases short, with 12 bases between. Germline-derived CDR1 and CDR2 are GTSNPN and SVGIG (reference sequence). CDR3 region: CAWSPRVYGNTIYF. The CDR3 nucleotides read TGTGCCTGGAGTCCTCGGGTTTACGGAAACACCATATATTTT. The full variable domain, rest sourced from reference TRBV30 and TRBJ1-3, is SQTIHQWPATLVQPVGSPLSLECTVEGTSNPNLYWYRQAAGRGLQLLFYSVGIGQISSEVPQNLSASRPQDRQFILSSKKLLLSDSGFYLCAWSPRVYGNTIYFGEGSWLTVV.

The chain combines TRBV5-5 with TRBJ1-5; tentatively, D is TRBD1 (6 bases). Germline V gene lookup returns CDR1 SGHKS and CDR2 YYEKEE (reference sequence). This CDR3 comprises 19 residues. Trimming took off 4 bases at V and 5 bases at J, with 28 bases between the two ends. The CDR3 DNA follows: TGTGCCAGCAGCCCTAAACTCGGACAGCGAGACGGACCCTATCAGCCCCAGCATTTT. Translated, it gives CASSPKLGQRDGPYQPQHF.

The chain recombines TRBV15 with TRBJ2-1; TRBD2 agrees at 9 bases. Germline V CDR1 and CDR2: LNHNV, YYDKDF (reference sequence). The CDR3 is 16 residues long. With 5 bases clipped from V and 11 bases from J, the junction kept 16 bases outside the gene matches. CDR3: CATSGGISGSGIKQFF. The CDR3 coding sequence is TGTGCCACCAGCGGGGGCATTAGCGGGAGCGGGATAAAGCAGTTCTTC. Full variable domain (outside the CDR3, taken from reference TRBV15 and TRBJ2-1): DAMVIQNPRYQVTQFGKPVTLSCSQTLNHNVMYWYQQKSSQAPKLLFHYYDKDFNNEADTPDNFQSRRPNTSFCFLDIRSPGLGDTAMYLCATSGGISGSGIKQFFGPGTRLTVL.

The J gene is TRBJ2-5, the V gene TRBV3-1 (or the pseudogene TRBV3-2); D not resolved. CDR3 length: 14 residues. V was trimmed by 5 bases and J by 1 base, leaving 11 bases between them. Germline V lookup: CDR1 LGHDT, CDR2 YNNKEL (reference sequence). Here the CDR3 DNA reads TGTGCCAGCAGCTCCCTCGCGGCCCAAGAGACCCAGTACTTC. Translated: CASSSLAAQETQYF.

This clone was recorded once. The J gene is TRBJ1-5, the V gene TRBV5-5; D not resolved. V dropped 4 bases and J dropped 0 bases, with 8 bases sitting between them. The CDR3 contains 14 residues. CDR1 is SGHKS and CDR2 is YYEKEE in the germline V gene (reference sequence). DNA for the CDR3: TGTGCCAGCAGCCCGGACTATAGCAATCAGCCCCAGCATTTT. This sequence encodes CASSPDYSNQPQHF.

The chain joins TRBV6-1 to TRBJ1-2; 9 nucleotides align to TRBD1. CDR1 is MNHNS, CDR2 SASEGT, per germline. Losses at the gene ends were 2 bases for V and 7 bases for J; bases not matched to a gene: 8. The CDR3 length is 15 residues. CDR3 residues: CASSEKQGAFGGYTF. In nucleotides, the CDR3 is TGTGCCAGCAGTGAAAAACAGGGGGCTTTTGGTGGCTACACCTTC.

The genes are TRBV4-3 and TRBJ1-1, with a possible D match to TRBD1 (5 bases). Trimming left V 1 base short and J 6 bases short, with 12 bases between. The CDR3 has 14 amino acids. From germline, CDR1 is LGHNA and CDR2 YSLEER. The CDR3 is CASSQVGGWAEAFF. The CDR3 DNA follows: TGCGCCAGCAGCCAAGTCGGGGGATGGGCTGAAGCTTTCTTT.